One sample yielded the 4 T cell receptor beta chains listed below, sequenced in a study of OX40 agonist ivuxolimab in advanced cancers. Profiled with immunoSEQ multiplex PCR; TCRdb holds only in-frame clones, not every one. The sample includes 37,000 or so clones, around 73% of them seen just once. The specimen was CD4+ or CD8+ T cells sorted from blood, collected in a trial of the OX40 agonist ivuxolimab. These receptors all come from an adult with an advanced solid tumor such as melanoma, head and neck, liver or kidney cancer.

This chain joins TRBV28 and TRBJ2-2, with D uncertain. Germline lookup yields CDR1 MDHEN and CDR2 SYDVKM. Trimming cost V 2 bases and J 4 bases, with 8 bases left between them. This CDR3 has 14 amino acids. CDR3 sequence reads: CASSLSEFTGELFF. DNA of the CDR3: TGTGCCAGCAGTTTAAGCGAGTTCACCGGGGAGCTGTTTTTT.

V is TRBV15 and J is TRBJ1-5, with D possibly being TRBD1 (6 bases). Germline V CDR1 and CDR2: LNHNV, YYDKDF (reference sequence). CDR3 length equals 14 residues. Trimming shortened V by 6 bases and J by 7 bases, and 16 bases separated the two germline ends. The CDR3: CATRLQGDGQPQHF. For the CDR3, the DNA is TGTGCCACCAGGTTACAGGGAGATGGGCAGCCCCAGCATTTT.

The V and J genes are TRBV7-2 and TRBJ2-2; 9 nucleotides agree with TRBD1. CDR3 length: 15 residues. Germline V lookup: CDR1 SGHTA, CDR2 FQGNSA. Losses at the gene ends were 4 bases for V and 7 bases for J; bases not matched to a gene: 7. CDR3 coding DNA: TGTGCCAGCAGCTCACGGACAGGGGAAAGCGGGGAGCTGTTTTTT. Translated, it gives CASSSRTGESGELFF.

V and J are TRBV7-9 and TRBJ1-1; D unresolved. The V end was cut by 5 bases, the J end by 3 bases, with 13 bases between. From germline, CDR1 is SEHNR and CDR2 FQNEAQ (reference sequence). CDR3 length: 14 residues. The CDR3 DNA sequence: TGTGCCAGCAGCGACCGGGCCGGAGACACTGAAGCTTTCTTT. Amino acids: CASSDRAGDTEAFF.